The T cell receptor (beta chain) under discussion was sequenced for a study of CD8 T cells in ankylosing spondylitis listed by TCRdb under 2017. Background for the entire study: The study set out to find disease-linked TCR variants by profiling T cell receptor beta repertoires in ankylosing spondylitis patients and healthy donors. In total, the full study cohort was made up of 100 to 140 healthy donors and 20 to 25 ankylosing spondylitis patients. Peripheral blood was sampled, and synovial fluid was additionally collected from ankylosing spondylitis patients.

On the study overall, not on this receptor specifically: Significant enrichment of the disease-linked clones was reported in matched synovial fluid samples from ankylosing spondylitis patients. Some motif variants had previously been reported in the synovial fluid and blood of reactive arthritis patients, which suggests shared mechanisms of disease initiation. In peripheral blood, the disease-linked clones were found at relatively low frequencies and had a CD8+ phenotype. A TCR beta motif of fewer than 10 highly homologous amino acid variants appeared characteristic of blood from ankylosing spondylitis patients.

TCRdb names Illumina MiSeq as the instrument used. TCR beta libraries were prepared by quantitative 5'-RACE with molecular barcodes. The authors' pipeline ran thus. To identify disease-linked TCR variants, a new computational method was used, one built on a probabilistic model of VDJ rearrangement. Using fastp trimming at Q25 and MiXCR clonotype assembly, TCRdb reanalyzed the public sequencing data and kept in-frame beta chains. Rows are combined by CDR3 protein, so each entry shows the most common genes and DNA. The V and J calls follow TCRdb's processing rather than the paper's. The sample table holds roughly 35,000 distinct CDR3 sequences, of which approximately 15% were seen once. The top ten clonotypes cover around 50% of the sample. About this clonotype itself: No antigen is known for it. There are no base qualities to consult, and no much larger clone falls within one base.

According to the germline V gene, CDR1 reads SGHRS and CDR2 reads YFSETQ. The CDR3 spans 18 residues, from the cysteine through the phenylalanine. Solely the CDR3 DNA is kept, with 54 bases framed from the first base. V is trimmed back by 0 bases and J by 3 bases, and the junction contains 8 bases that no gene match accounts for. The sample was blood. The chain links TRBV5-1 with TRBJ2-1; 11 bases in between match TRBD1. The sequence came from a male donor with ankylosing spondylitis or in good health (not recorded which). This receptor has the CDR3 CASSLGLGTGGVYNEQFF. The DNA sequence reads TGCGCCAGCAGCTTGGGTTTGGGGACAGGGGGTGTCTACAATGAGCAGTTCTTC.